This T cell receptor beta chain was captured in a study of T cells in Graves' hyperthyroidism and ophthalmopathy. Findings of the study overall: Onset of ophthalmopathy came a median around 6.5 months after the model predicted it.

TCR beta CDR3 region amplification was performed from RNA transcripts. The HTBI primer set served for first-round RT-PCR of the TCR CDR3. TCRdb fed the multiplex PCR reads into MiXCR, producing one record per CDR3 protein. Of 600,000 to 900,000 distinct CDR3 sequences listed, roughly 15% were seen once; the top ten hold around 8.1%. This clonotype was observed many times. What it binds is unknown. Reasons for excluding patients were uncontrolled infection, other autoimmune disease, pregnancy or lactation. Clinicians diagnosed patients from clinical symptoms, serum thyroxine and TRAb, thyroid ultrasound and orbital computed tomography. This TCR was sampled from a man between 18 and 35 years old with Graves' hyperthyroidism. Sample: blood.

CDR3 loop: CASSFVELETQYF. CDR3 coding DNA: TGTGCCAGCAGTTTCGTCGAGTTAGAGACCCAGTACTTC. The chain is built from TRBV12-3 or TRBV12-4 and TRBJ2-5; D ambiguous. V was shortened by 3 bases and J by 4 bases, with 9 bases between the two germline ends. The CDR3 runs 13 residues.